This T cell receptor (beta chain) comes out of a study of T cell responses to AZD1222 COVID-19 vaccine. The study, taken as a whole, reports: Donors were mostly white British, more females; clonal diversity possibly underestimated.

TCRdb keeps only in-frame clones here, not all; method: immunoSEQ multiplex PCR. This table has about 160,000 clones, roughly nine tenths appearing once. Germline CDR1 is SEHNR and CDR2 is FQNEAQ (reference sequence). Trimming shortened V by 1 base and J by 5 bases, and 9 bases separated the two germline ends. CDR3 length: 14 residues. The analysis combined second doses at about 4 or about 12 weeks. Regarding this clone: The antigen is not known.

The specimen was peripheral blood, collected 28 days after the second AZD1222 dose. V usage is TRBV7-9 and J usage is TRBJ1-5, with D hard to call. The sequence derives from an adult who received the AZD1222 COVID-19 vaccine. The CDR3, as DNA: TGTGCCAGCAGCTTAGGATCAGTGGATCAGCCCCAGCATTTT. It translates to CASSLGSVDQPQHF.